This entry lists 3 T cell receptor beta chains sequenced from one sample in a study of identical twins. A single record per CDR3 protein comes from TCRdb applying MiXCR to the 5' RACE reads. The sample lists 600,000 to 800,000 distinct CDR3 sequences; 21% were seen once. These same data were also listed under a study on T cells expressing NK-cell markers.

Sequenced sample: PBMCs. The receptors stem from a woman younger than 35 in good health.

About this clonotype itself: A much larger clone differs by one base, so this may be a read error. The chain couples TRBV29-1 to TRBJ2-3; possible D gene TRBD1, 5 bases. Per germline, CDR1 SQVTM and CDR2 ANQGSEA. V was clipped by 4 bases and J by 6 bases, with 14 bases between them. This CDR3 is 13 amino acids long. CDR3 in DNA: TGCAGCGTTGTCAGGGATGGGAATGATACGCAGTATTTT. Translating gives CSVVRDGNDTQYF.

J is TRBJ2-1 and V is TRBV27; maybe TRBD2 (6 bases). Deletions cut 6 bases from V and 7 bases from J, with 10 bases between. CDR3 length equals 12 residues. Per the germline V gene, CDR1 is MNHEY and CDR2 is SMNVEV (reference sequence). CDR3 sequence: CASRGAGNEQFF. The CDR3 nucleotides are TGTGCCAGCAGGGGCGCGGGGAATGAGCAGTTCTTC.

The V and J genes are TRBV5-1 and TRBJ2-5; D may match TRBD1 or TRBD2 (6 bases each). The V gene's germline CDR1 is SGHRS and CDR2 YFSETQ. Trimming left V 6 bases short and J 4 bases short, with 16 bases between. This CDR3 comprises 14 residues. The CDR3: CASKGHQRAETQYF. The CDR3 bases are TGCGCCAGCAAGGGACACCAGCGGGCAGAGACCCAGTACTTC.